The sequence of this TCR beta chain was determined in a study of T cell responses to AZD1222 COVID-19 vaccine. Germline loops: CDR1 MNHEY, CDR2 SMNVEV (reference sequence). V was trimmed by 1 base and J by 10 bases, leaving 8 bases between them. The CDR3 contains 13 residues. With regard to this clone: No antigen is known for it.

Findings and caveats of the study: In a largely white British group with more females than males, clonal diversity was possibly underestimated. Once two AZD1222 doses were given, Spike-specific TCR breadth and depth went up. Mapped onto spike, vaccine-associated CD4 TCRs spanned it and were dominant at 160-218 and 743-854. Targeting of unmutated variant regions was reportedly seen in nearly half of spike-specific TCRs.

This table comes from immunoSEQ multiplex PCR, and its TCRdb copy is limited to in-frame clones, with some not included. Seen here are 180,000 or so clones, 80% to 95% observed once, and the top ten hold about 1.9%. This chain uses TRBV27 with TRBJ1-6; D not certain. The TCR originated in an adult who received the AZD1222 COVID-19 vaccine. Specimen: peripheral blood, collected 28 days after the second AZD1222 dose. The CDR3 DNA reads as TGTGCCAGCAGTTTATGGGAGGGATCACCCCTCCACTTT. Translating it yields CASSLWEGSPLHF.